The entry below describes one T cell receptor (beta chain). These data come from a study of human T cells and chemical hapten exposure. From the RACE reads, TCRdb called clonotypes with MiXCR, one entry per CDR3 protein. The top ten clones hold approximately 2.8% of a sample with over 300,000 distinct CDR3 sequences, roughly 4.6% of them seen once. The time point here: pre-sensitization, week 0. Indicated treatment: therapeutic diphenylcyclopropenone sensitization with weekly scalp DPC. CDR3 length equals 12 residues. V was pared by 6 bases and J by 8 bases, with 11 bases between. Looked up from germline, CDR1 is SGHVS and CDR2 is FNYEAQ.

V usage is TRBV7-6 and J usage is TRBJ2-1, with D perhaps matching TRBD1 (6 bases). The sequenced sample was whole blood, obtained in connection with sensitization to the hapten diphenylcyclopropenone (DPC). This receptor was obtained from a woman aged 45 to 65 with alopecia areata. Some clones in this sample may be carry-over from other donors' samples. In DNA form, the CDR3 reads TGTGCCAGCAGGGCAGGGGCGGATGAGCAGTTCTTC. As protein: CASRAGADEQFF.